The present T cell receptor beta chain was sequenced within a study of cytomegalovirus exposure and HLA in healthy donors. The study's findings and limits: Most of the CMV-associated TCR beta chains (in a later analysis) appeared to be HLA-restricted.

Germline V CDR1 and CDR2: SGHTS, YDEGEE. CDR3 length: 12 residues. Trimming cost V 7 bases and J 8 bases; bases outside gene matches: 6. With respect to this clone: Its matching antigen is unknown.

Researchers ran the PCR with 60 Vbeta and 13 Jbeta primers. Some clones are missing from TCRdb's copy, which holds only in-frame ones; the method was immunoSEQ multiplex PCR. The sample has around 280,000 clones; around 90% are singletons. The chain employs TRBV5-8 and TRBJ2-4; 7 bases fit TRBD1. This clonotype originated in a woman younger than 30 in good health and CMV-seronegative. The sample taken for sequencing was PBMCs. DNA for the CDR3: TGTGCCAGCTCGATAACAGGGGACATTCAGTACTTC. Translated, it gives CASSITGDIQYF.